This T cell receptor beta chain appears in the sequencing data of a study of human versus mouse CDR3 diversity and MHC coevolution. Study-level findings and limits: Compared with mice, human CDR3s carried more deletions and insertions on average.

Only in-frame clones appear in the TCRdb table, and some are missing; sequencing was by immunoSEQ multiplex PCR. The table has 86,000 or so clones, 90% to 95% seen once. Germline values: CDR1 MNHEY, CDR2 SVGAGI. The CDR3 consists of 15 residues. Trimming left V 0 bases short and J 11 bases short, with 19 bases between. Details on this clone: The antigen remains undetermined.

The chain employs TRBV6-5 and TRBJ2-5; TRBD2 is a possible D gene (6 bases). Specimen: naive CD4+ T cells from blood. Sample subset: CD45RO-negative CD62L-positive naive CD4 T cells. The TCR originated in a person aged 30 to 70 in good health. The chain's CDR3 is CASSYSYRITGEQYF. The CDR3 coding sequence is TGTGCCAGCAGTTACTCATACCGGATTACGGGGGAGCAGTACTTC.